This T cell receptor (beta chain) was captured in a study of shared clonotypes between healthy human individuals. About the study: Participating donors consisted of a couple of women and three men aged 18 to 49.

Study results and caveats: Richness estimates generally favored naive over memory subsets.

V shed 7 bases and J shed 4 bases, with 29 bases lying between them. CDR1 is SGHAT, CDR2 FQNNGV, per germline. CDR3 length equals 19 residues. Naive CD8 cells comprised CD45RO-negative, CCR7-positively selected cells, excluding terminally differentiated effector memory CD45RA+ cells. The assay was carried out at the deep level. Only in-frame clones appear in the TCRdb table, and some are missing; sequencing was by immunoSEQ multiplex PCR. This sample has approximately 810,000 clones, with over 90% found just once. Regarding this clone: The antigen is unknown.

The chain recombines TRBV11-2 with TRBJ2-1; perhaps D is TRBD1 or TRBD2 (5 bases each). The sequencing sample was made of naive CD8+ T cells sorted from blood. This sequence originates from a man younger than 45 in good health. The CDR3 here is CASTSGTFKGILQYNEQFF. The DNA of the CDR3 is TGTGCCAGCACATCGGGGACCTTCAAAGGGATACTTCAGTACAATGAGCAGTTCTTC. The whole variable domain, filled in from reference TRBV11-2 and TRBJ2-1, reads EAGVAQSPRYKIIEKRQSVAFWCNPISGHATLYWYQQILGQGPKLLIQFQNNGVVDDSQLPKDRFSAERLKGVDSTLKIQPAKLEDSAVYLCASTSGTFKGILQYNEQFFGPGTRLTVL.